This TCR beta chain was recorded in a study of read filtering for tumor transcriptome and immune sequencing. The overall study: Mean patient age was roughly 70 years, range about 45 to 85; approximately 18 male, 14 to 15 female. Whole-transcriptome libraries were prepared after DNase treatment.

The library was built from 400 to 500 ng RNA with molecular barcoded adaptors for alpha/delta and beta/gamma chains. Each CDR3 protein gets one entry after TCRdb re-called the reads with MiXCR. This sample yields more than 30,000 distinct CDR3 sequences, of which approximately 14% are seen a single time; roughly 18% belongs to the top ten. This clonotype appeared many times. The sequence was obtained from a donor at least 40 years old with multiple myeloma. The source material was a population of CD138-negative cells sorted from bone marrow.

CDR3 region: CASSLATGGHEQFF. In DNA form, the CDR3 reads TGCGCCAGCAGCTTGGCCACAGGGGGCCATGAGCAGTTCTTC. The gene calls are TRBV5-1 and TRBJ2-1; 9 nucleotides align to TRBD1. Looked up from germline, CDR1 is SGHRS and CDR2 is YFSETQ. V was clipped by 0 bases and J by 8 bases; unmatched bases: 3. This CDR3 has 14 amino acids.